The T cell receptor (beta chain) described here comes from a study of CD8+ T cells in alopecia areata. The sequencing template was cDNA reverse transcribed from extracted RNA. This table comes from immunoSEQ multiplex PCR, and its TCRdb copy is limited to in-frame clones, with some not included. The sample includes roughly 100,000 clones, approximately 58% seen only once; the top ten take 8% to 10%. Deletions cut 0 bases from V and 3 bases from J, with 14 bases between. Per the germline V gene, CDR1 is ENHRY and CDR2 is SYGVKD. CDR3 length: 16 amino acids. Sequenced: CD4+ T cells sorted from blood. This TCR was recovered from a human donor in good health. The chain combines TRBV10-3 with TRBJ1-2; D not resolved. CDR3 nucleotides: TGTGCCATCAGTGAGTCTAGTAGGGCCCGTGACTATGGCTACACCTTC. Translation gives CAISESSRARDYGYTF.